The rows below give T cell receptor beta chains drawn from one sample of a study of blood T cell repertoires in COVID-19. Here immunoSEQ multiplex PCR was the method, and the copy in TCRdb shows in-frame clones only, minus some. The repertoire has more than 250,000 clones, roughly 86% of them found once; the top ten carry around 3.6%. Sequences were obtained from peripheral blood. The receptors were sampled from a man aged 18 to 29 with active or convalescent COVID-19. Both conserved end residues are part of each CDR3. A D gene is named only where the DNA matches it firmly. The size field is filled for only some rows; it gives once, few, many or a size class.

size,D,V,J,CDR3,DNA
few,TRBD2,TRBV24-1,TRBJ2-2,CATSEGLAENTGELFF,TGTGCCACCAGCGAAGGACTAGCGGAGAACACCGGGGAGCTGTTTTTT
NA,TRBD1,TRBV6-5,TRBJ2-3,CASSRDRELTDTQYF,TGTGCCAGCAGTCGGGACAGGGAATTAACAGATACGCAGTATTTT
NA,NA,TRBV28,TRBJ2-7,CASSLTRNADEQYF,TGTGCCAGCAGTTTAACCAGGAATGCCGACGAGCAGTACTTC
once,TRBD1,TRBV28,TRBJ1-2,CASRAGGVHGYTF,TGTGCCAGCAGAGCAGGGGGCGTCCATGGCTACACCTTC
NA,NA,TRBV7-2,TRBJ2-1,CASSWAQGSYNEQFF,TGTGCCAGCAGCTGGGCTCAAGGATCCTACAATGAGCAGTTCTTC
NA,NA,TRBV5-1,TRBJ2-3,CASTGTLGWADTQYF,TGCGCCAGTACCGGGACACTCGGGTGGGCAGATACGCAGTATTTT
NA,NA,TRBV3-1/TRBV3-2,TRBJ1-5,CASSLVAGDQPQHF,TGTGCCAGCAGCCTTGTGGCAGGGGATCAGCCCCAGCATTTT
once,NA,TRBV12-3/TRBV12-4,TRBJ1-5,CASRETGNQPQHF,TGTGCCAGCAGAGAGACAGGAAATCAGCCCCAGCATTTT
NA,NA,TRBV20-1,TRBJ1-4,CSARIQGHRFF,TGCAGTGCCAGAATACAAGGTCACAGGTTTTTT
NA,NA,TRBV10-3,TRBJ1-5,CAISESNSQPQHF,TGTGCCATCAGTGAGTCGAACTCTCAGCCCCAGCATTTT
NA,NA,TRBV10-2,TRBJ1-2,CASSDQAVDGYTF,TGCGCCAGCAGTGACCAGGCCGTGGATGGCTACACCTTC
NA,TRBD1,TRBV6-5,TRBJ1-6,CASSYGQGYSPLHF,TGTGCCAGCAGTTACGGACAGGGATATTCACCCCTCCACTTT
NA,NA,TRBV6-5,TRBJ1-5,CASTPPPGGNQPQHF,TGTGCCAGCACCCCACCCCCCGGAGGTAATCAGCCCCAGCATTTT
NA,TRBD1,TRBV5-8,TRBJ1-4,CASSPGTGGNEKLFF,TGTGCCAGCAGTCCCGGGACAGGGGGCAATGAAAAACTGTTTTTT
once,NA,TRBV6-5,TRBJ1-5,CASRAPNQPQHF,TGTGCCAGTAGAGCCCCCAATCAGCCCCAGCATTTT
NA,NA,TRBV7-2,TRBJ2-7,CASSLAAGAYEQYF,TGTGCCAGCAGCTTAGCGGCAGGGGCCTACGAGCAGTACTTC
NA,TRBD1,TRBV12-5,TRBJ1-2,CASGTNTGDYGYTF,TGTGCTAGTGGTACTAATACAGGGGACTATGGCTACACCTTC
NA,NA,TRBV25-1,TRBJ2-5,CASGPAEETQYF,TGTGCCTCAGGCCCTGCCGAAGAGACCCAGTACTTC
few,NA,TRBV3-1/TRBV3-2,TRBJ1-6,CASSQGGGGSPLHF,TGTGCCAGCAGCCAAGGCGGGGGAGGTTCACCCCTCCACTTT
NA,NA,TRBV7-9,TRBJ2-5,CASSSPTSLETQYF,TGTGCCAGCAGCTCTCCAACTAGCTTGGAGACCCAGTACTTC
few,NA,TRBV30,TRBJ2-7,CAWMGPSKDYEQYF,TGTGCCTGGATGGGGCCATCTAAGGACTACGAGCAGTACTTC
NA,NA,TRBV6-4,TRBJ1-2,CASSEFPGYGYTF,TGTGCCAGCAGTGAATTTCCCGGCTATGGCTACACCTTC
NA,TRBD2,TRBV7-2,TRBJ2-3,CASSLGRGRAGDTQYF,TGTGCCAGCAGCTTAGGTCGCGGGAGGGCCGGAGATACGCAGTATTTT
NA,NA,TRBV7-9,TRBJ1-1,CASSLGVLGAGEAFF,TGTGCCAGCAGCTTAGGAGTTCTAGGGGCCGGAGAAGCTTTCTTT
NA,TRBD1,TRBV6-1,TRBJ1-3,CASSVSLFRTGGRGNTIYF,TGTGCCAGCAGTGTTAGCCTTTTCCGGACAGGGGGCAGAGGAAACACCATATATTTT
NA,TRBD1,TRBV19,TRBJ1-1,CASRNTGAISTEAFF,TGTGCCAGCCGAAACACAGGGGCCATAAGCACTGAAGCTTTCTTT
NA,NA,TRBV7-2,TRBJ1-5,CASSLGGLISNQPQHF,TGTGCCAGCAGCTTAGGGGGGCTCATTAGCAATCAGCCCCAGCATTTT
NA,NA,TRBV4-3,TRBJ2-3,CASSQDYGEDTQYF,TGCGCCAGCAGCCAAGATTATGGAGAGGATACGCAGTATTTT
few,NA,TRBV5-4,TRBJ2-1,CASSLPRWGERYNEQFF,TGTGCCAGCAGCTTGCCCCGGTGGGGGGAGAGGTACAATGAGCAGTTCTTC
NA,NA,TRBV27,TRBJ2-2,CASSLGRWTGELFF,TGTGCCAGCAGTTTGGGGAGGTGGACCGGGGAGCTGTTTTTT
NA,TRBD1,TRBV28,TRBJ1-5,CASSLWTGSNQPQHF,TGTGCCAGCAGTTTATGGACAGGGAGTAATCAGCCCCAGCATTTT
NA,TRBD1,TRBV5-1,TRBJ2-7,CASSLVGDRVYEQYF,TGCGCCAGCAGCTTGGTGGGGGACAGGGTCTACGAGCAGTACTTC
NA,TRBD2,TRBV29-1,TRBJ2-7,CSVVAGGVGGHGPYEQYF,TGCAGCGTTGTGGCGGGAGGAGTCGGGGGCCATGGACCTTACGAGCAGTACTTC